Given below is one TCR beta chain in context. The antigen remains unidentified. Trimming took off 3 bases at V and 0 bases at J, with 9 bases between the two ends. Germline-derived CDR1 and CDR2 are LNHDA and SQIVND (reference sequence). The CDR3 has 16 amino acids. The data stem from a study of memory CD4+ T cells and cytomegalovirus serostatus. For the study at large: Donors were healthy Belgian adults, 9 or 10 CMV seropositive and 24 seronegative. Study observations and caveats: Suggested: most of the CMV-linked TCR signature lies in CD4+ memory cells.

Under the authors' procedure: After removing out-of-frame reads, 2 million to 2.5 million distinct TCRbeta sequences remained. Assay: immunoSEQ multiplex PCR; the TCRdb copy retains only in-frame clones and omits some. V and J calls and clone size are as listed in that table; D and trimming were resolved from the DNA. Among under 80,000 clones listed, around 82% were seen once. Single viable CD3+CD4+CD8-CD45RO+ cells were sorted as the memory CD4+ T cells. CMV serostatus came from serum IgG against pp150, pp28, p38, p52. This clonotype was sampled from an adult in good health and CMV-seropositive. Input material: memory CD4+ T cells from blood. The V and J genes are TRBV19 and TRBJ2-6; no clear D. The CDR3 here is CASSIDGSSGANVLTF. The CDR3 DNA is TGTGCCAGTAGTATTGATGGTAGCTCTGGGGCCAACGTCCTGACTTTC.